This TCR beta chain was observed in a study of CXCR3-negative and CXCR3-positive naive CD8 T cells. Triplicate sorts of roughly 300,000 cells per CD8+ subset. This CDR3 is 13 amino acids long. Germline values: CDR1 SQVTM, CDR2 ANQGSEA. With UMI labels, 5' RACE was used to prepare the TRB cDNA libraries. TCRdb re-called the 5' RACE reads and gives one entry per CDR3 protein, without DNA. This repertoire includes tens of thousands of distinct CDR3 sequences. The sequence came from a human donor in good health. Some clones in this sample may be carry-over from other donors' samples. V gene TRBV29-1 combines with J gene TRBJ2-7; no DNA is available, so the TRBD1 call from TCRdb remains unchecked. Sequencing was performed on naive CXCR3- CD8+ T cells from blood. As to subset: CD45RO-CCR7+CD27+CD95- naive CD8+ T cells lacking CXCR3 (TNR3-). This CDR3 is CSVEGTVRGEQYF.